Described below is a single T cell receptor (beta chain) sequence and its context. This entry is derived from a study of CD8+ T cells in alopecia areata. The germline gives CDR1 SQVTM, CDR2 ANQGSEA. This CDR3 comprises 13 residues. Trimming removed 4 bases at V and 2 bases at J, with 9 bases between. Sequencing templates came from extracted RNA that was reverse transcribed into cDNA. TCRdb's copy holds only in-frame clones and misses some; the assay was immunoSEQ multiplex PCR. The sample lists 120,000 to 150,000 clones, more than 45% occurring once. The sequenced sample consisted of CD4+ T cells sorted from blood. The sequence was collected from a human donor with alopecia areata. The chain couples TRBV29-1 to TRBJ1-3; D uncertain. CDR3 sequence reads: CSVAHQAGNTIYF. The CDR3 region has the DNA TGCAGCGTTGCTCACCAGGCTGGAAACACCATATATTTT. The entire variable domain, with the rest obtained from reference TRBV29-1 and TRBJ1-3, is as follows: SAVISQKPSRDICQRGTSLTIQCQVDSQVTMMFWYRQQPGQSLTLIATANQGSEATYESGFVIDKFPISRPNLTFSTLTVSNMSPEDSSIYLCSVAHQAGNTIYFGEGSWLTVV.